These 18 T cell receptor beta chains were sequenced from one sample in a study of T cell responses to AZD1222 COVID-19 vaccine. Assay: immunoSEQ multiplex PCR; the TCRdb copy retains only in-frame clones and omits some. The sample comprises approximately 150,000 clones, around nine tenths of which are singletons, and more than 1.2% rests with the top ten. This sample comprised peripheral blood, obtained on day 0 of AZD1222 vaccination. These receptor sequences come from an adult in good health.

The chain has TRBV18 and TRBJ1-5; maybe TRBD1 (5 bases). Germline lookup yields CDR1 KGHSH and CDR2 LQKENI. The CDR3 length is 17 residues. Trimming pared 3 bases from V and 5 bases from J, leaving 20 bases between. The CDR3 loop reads CASSPTVAGPNDQPQHF. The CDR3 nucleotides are TGTGCCAGCTCACCTACCGTTGCGGGACCCAATGATCAGCCCCAGCATTTT.

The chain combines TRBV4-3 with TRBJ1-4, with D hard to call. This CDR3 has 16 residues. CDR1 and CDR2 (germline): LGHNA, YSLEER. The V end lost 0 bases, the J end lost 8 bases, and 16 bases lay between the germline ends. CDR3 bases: TGCGCCAGCAGCCAAGAGTGGGCGACGGGAGGGGAAAAACTGTTTTTT. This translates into CASSQEWATGGEKLFF.

The CDR3 here is CATWTGDNEQFF. CDR3 bases: TGTGCCACCTGGACAGGGGACAATGAGCAGTTCTTC. V gene TRBV27 combines with J gene TRBJ2-1, with TRBD1 matching 9 bases. Germline V gene data show CDR1 as MNHEY and CDR2 as SMNVEV (reference sequence). CDR3 length: 12 residues. V gave up 10 bases and J gave up 5 bases; unmatched junction bases: 3.

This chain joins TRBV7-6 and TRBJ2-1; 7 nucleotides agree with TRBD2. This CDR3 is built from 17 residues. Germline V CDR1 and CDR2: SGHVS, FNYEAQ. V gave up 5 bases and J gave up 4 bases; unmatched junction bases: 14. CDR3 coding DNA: TGTGCCAGCAGCCCCTTGGGGGGGGGAACAGCGTACAATGAGCAGTTCTTC. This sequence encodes CASSPLGGGTAYNEQFF.

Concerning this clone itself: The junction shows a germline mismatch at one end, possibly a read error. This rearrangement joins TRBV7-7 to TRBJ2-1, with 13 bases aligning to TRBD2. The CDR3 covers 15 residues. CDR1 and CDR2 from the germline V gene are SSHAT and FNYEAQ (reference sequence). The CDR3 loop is CASSLGLAGDLEKFF. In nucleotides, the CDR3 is TGTGCTAGCAGCCTCGGACTAGCGGGAGATCTCGAGAAGTTCTTC.

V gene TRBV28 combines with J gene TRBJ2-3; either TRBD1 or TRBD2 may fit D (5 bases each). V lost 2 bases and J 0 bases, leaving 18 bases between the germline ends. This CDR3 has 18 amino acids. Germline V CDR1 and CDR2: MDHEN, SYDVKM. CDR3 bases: TGTGCCAGCAGTTTAAGTGGGTGGGGGTTAGCTAGCACAGATACGCAGTATTTT. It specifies CASSLSGWGLASTDTQYF.

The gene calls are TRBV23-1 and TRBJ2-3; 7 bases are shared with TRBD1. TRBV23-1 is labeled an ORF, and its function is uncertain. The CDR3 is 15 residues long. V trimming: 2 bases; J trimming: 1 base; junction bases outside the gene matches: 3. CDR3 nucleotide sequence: TGCGCCAGCAGTCAACTGCAGGGGGGCACAGATACGCAGTATTTT. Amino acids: CASSQLQGGTDTQYF.

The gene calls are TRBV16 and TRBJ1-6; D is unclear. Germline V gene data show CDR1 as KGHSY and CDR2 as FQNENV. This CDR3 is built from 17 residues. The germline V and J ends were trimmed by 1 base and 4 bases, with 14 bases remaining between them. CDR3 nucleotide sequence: TGTGCCAGCAGCCAATTTGAACAGCTAATTTATAATTCACCCCTCCACTTT. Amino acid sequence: CASSQFEQLIYNSPLHF.

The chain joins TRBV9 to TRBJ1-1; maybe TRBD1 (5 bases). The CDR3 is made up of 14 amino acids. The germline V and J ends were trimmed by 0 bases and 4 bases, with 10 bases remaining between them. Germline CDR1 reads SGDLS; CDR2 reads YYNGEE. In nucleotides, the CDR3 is TGTGCCAGCAGCGTAGCCGGGGGGGGCACTGAAGCTTTCTTT. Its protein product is CASSVAGGGTEAFF.

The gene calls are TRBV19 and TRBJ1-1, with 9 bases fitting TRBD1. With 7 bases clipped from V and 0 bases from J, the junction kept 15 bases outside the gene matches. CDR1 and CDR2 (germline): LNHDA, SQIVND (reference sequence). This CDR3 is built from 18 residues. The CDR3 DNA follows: TGTGCCAGTACCGATCCCCGGACAGGGGACGGCATGAACACTGAAGCTTTCTTT. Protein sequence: CASTDPRTGDGMNTEAFF.

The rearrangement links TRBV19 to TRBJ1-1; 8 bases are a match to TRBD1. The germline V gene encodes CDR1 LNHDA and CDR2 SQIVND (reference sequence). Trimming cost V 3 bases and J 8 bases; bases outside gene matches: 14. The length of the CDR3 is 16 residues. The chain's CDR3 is CASSIYSLGGQGEAFF. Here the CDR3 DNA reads TGTGCCAGTAGTATTTATAGTCTCGGAGGACAGGGCGAAGCTTTCTTT.

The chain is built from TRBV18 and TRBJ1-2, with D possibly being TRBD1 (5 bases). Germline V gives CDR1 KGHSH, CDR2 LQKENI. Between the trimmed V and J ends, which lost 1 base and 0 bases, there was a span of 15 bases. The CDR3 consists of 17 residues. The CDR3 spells CASSPLASGGANYGYTF. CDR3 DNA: TGTGCCAGCTCACCACTGGCTTCGGGAGGGGCTAACTATGGCTACACCTTC.

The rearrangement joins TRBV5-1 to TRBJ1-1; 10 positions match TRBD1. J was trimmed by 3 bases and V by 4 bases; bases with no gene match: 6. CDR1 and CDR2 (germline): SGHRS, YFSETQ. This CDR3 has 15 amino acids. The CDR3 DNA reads TGCGCCAGCAGCGTCAGACAGGGGGCGCACACTGAAGCTTTCTTT. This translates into CASSVRQGAHTEAFF.

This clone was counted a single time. CDR3 coding DNA: TGTGCCAGCAGCGCGGGGGGGGATACGCAGTATTTT. This encodes CASSAGGDTQYF. The chain couples TRBV5-4 to TRBJ2-3, with 9 bases aligning to TRBD2. The germline CDR1 and CDR2 sequences are SGHNT and YYREEE (reference sequence). Trimming cost V 4 bases and J 6 bases; bases outside gene matches: 0. This CDR3 spans 12 amino acids.

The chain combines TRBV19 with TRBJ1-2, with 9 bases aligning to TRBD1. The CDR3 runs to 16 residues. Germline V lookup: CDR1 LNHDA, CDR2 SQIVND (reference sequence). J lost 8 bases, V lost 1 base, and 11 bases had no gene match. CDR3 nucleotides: TGTGCCAGTAGTATAGTGGCGGGACAGGGTAGGGAAGGCTACACCTTC. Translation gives CASSIVAGQGREGYTF.

CDR3 sequence reads: CATSSPGQGFNEQFF. The DNA for the CDR3 is TGTGCCACCAGCAGTCCGGGACAGGGTTTTAATGAGCAGTTCTTC. The chain recombines TRBV15 with TRBJ2-1; 9 bases align to TRBD1. Germline values: CDR1 LNHNV, CDR2 YYDKDF (reference sequence). V trimming: 3 bases; J trimming: 7 bases; junction bases outside the gene matches: 7. This CDR3 is 15 amino acids long.

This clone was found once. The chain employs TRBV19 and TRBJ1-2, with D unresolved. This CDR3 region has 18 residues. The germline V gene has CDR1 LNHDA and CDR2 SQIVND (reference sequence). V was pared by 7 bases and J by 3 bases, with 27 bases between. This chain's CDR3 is CASTGGLQFLWQDYGYTF. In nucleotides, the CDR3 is TGTGCCAGTACCGGAGGACTGCAATTCCTTTGGCAGGACTATGGCTACACCTTC.

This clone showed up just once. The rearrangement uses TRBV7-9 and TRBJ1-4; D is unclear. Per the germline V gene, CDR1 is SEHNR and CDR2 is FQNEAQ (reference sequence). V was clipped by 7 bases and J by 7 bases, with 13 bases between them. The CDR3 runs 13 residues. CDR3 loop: CASNRGVGEKLFF. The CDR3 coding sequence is TGTGCCAGCAACCGCGGGGTTGGTGAAAAACTGTTTTTT.